Listed here are 26 T cell receptor beta chains from one sample, sequenced in a study of PD-1 blockade in classical Hodgkin lymphoma. Every patient relapsed after autologous stem cell transplantation, and brentuximab vedotin exposure varied. Using immunoSEQ multiplex PCR, the repertoire was profiled, and TCRdb retains in-frame clones only, with some absent. The data hold about 13,000 clones, with around 80% observed a single time. Sequencing was performed on peripheral blood mononuclear cells (PBMCs), taken at baseline. Receptor source: a human donor with classical Hodgkin lymphoma.

The chain uses TRBV5-1 and TRBJ1-2, with D uncertain. Trimming pared 4 bases from V and 8 bases from J, leaving 18 bases between. CDR1 and CDR2 from the germline V gene are SGHRS and YFSETQ. The CDR3 runs 14 residues. The CDR3 sequence is CASSLPGHIGGYTF. The CDR3 coding sequence is TGCGCCAGCAGCCTCCCGGGCCATATCGGCGGCTACACCTTC. Supplemented by reference TRBV5-1 and TRBJ1-2, the full variable domain reads KAGVTQTPRYLIKTRGQQVTLSCSPISGHRSVSWYQQTPGQGLQFLFEYFSETQRNKGNFPGRFSGRQFSNSRSEMNVSTLELGDSALYLCASSLPGHIGGYTFGSGTRLTVV.

V and J are TRBV6-4 and TRBJ2-2; D gene uncertain. The CDR3 contains 13 residues. The germline V and J ends were trimmed by 2 bases and 8 bases, with 9 bases remaining between them. Germline CDR1 MRHNA, CDR2 SNTAGT. The CDR3 sequence: CASSDQSGGELFF. CDR3 in DNA: TGTGCCAGCAGTGACCAATCCGGGGGGGAGCTGTTTTTT.

The genes are TRBV9 and TRBJ2-2; 10 positions agree with TRBD1. V lost 5 bases and J lost 0; bases outside the gene matches: 1. The germline V gene has CDR1 SGDLS and CDR2 YYNGEE. The CDR3 has 15 amino acids. The CDR3 protein is CASSGQGANTGELFF. As DNA, the CDR3 is TGTGCCAGCAGTGGACAGGGGGCGAACACCGGGGAGCTGTTTTTT.

The rearrangement links TRBV30 to TRBJ1-1, with TRBD1 as a possible D gene (5 bases). Germline CDR1 reads GTSNPN; CDR2 reads SVGIG (reference sequence). V shed 7 bases and J shed 3 bases, with 12 bases lying between them. The CDR3 contains 12 residues. CDR3 sequence: CALTWGDTEAFF. The CDR3 nucleotides are TGTGCCTTGACGTGGGGCGACACTGAAGCTTTCTTT.

The V gene is TRBV20-1, the J gene TRBJ2-7, with D perhaps TRBD1 (6 bases). The V end lost 6 bases, the J end lost 2 bases, and 8 bases lay between the germline ends. Germline-derived CDR1 and CDR2 are DFQATT and SNEGSKA (reference sequence). The CDR3 is 11 residues long. In DNA form, the CDR3 reads TGCAGTGCCAGGGGCACCTACGAGCAGTACGTC. Amino acid sequence: CSARGTYEQYV.

This clone came up once. The J gene is TRBJ1-6, the V gene TRBV14; a possible D gene is TRBD1 (6 bases). Looked up from germline, CDR1 is SGHDN and CDR2 is FVKESK. V was trimmed by 5 bases and J by 8 bases, leaving 13 bases between them. CDR3 length: 14 residues. CDR3 nucleotides: TGTGCCAGCAGCTACAGGGTACGGGATTCACCCCTCCACTTT. Translated: CASSYRVRDSPLHF.

V is TRBV21-1 and J is TRBJ1-2. TRBV21-1 has pseudogene status. This CDR3 has 14 residues. CDR3 bases: TGTGCCAGCAGGGCCTCGGGACCTAACTATGGCTACACCTTC. Translated: CASRASGPNYGYTF.

The chain joins TRBV10-3 to TRBJ1-1; TRBD1 is a possible D gene (6 bases). Trimming cost V 0 bases and J 10 bases, with 18 bases left between them. Germline loops: CDR1 ENHRY, CDR2 SYGVKD. The CDR3 runs 15 residues. This CDR3 reads CAISESGVRGVGAFF. For the CDR3, the DNA is TGTGCCATCAGTGAGTCTGGTGTCAGGGGAGTTGGAGCTTTCTTT.

This rearrangement joins TRBV23-1 to TRBJ1-4; D is uncertain. TRBV23-1 is given ORF status, its function remaining uncertain. The CDR3 consists of 16 residues. V gave up 1 base and J gave up 4 bases, with 13 bases separating them. CDR3 sequence: CASSQCRGLLNEKLFF. CDR3 coding DNA: TGCGCCAGCAGTCAATGCAGAGGCCTCCTTAATGAAAAACTGTTTTTT.

V gene TRBV4-3 combines with J gene TRBJ1-1, with D maybe TRBD1 (5 bases). The germline V gene encodes CDR1 LGHNA and CDR2 YSLEER. Between the trimmed V and J ends, which lost 3 bases and 8 bases, there was a span of 19 bases. The CDR3 length is 15 residues. The CDR3 DNA follows: TGCGCCAGCAGCCAGAACCCTCCGGGACTGGGGGAAGCTTTCTTT. Translating gives CASSQNPPGLGEAFF.

V gene TRBV12-5 combines with J gene TRBJ2-5; D call uncertain. This CDR3 contains 14 residues. Trimming removed 1 base at V and 1 base at J, with 7 bases between. The V gene's germline CDR1 is LGHNT and CDR2 FRNRAP. The DNA of the CDR3 is TGTGCTAGTGGTTTGGGCAGACGCCAAGAGACCCAGTACTTC. It encodes CASGLGRRQETQYF.

The chain links TRBV10-1 to TRBJ2-1, with 10 bases fitting TRBD2. The CDR3 length is 15 residues. Per germline, CDR1 WNHNN and CDR2 SYGVQD (reference sequence). With V trimmed by 2 bases and J by 8 bases, 6 bases remained unmatched. This chain's CDR3 is CASSESGGAWDEQFF. The CDR3 nucleotides read TGCGCCAGCAGTGAGAGCGGGGGGGCCTGGGATGAGCAGTTCTTC.

The chain recombines TRBV11-2 with TRBJ2-5, with a weak D call TRBD2 (6 bases). TRBJ2-7 matches the DNA end more closely, so the J call is doubtful. Germline CDR1 is SGHAT and CDR2 is FQNNGV. The CDR3 totals 14 residues. The CDR3 DNA sequence: TGTGCCAGCAGCTTAGTCGGGCCCGGGGGCGAGCAGTACTTC. Its protein is CASSLVGPGGEQYF.

This clone appeared once. The chain carries TRBV30 and TRBJ1-5; D may be TRBD1 (5 bases). Trimming removed 1 base at V and 7 bases at J, with 11 bases between. CDR1 and CDR2 (germline): GTSNPN, SVGIG (reference sequence). This CDR3 comprises 13 residues. The DNA for the CDR3 is TGTGCCTGGAGTGGGGGGGTTGAGCAGCCCCAGCATTTT. It specifies CAWSGGVEQPQHF.

The chain couples TRBV2 to TRBJ1-2; 9 nucleotides agree with TRBD1. The CDR3 length is 20 residues. The junction had 21 bases not matched to a gene; V was cut back by 2 bases and J by 5 bases. Germline CDR1 SNHLY, CDR2 FYNNEI. The CDR3 coding sequence is TGTGCCAGCAGTGAAAGATGGGGCGTAACCCGCGGGACAGGGTCGTATGGCTACACCTTC. It specifies CASSERWGVTRGTGSYGYTF.

The rearrangement uses TRBV7-2 and TRBJ2-1; D gene uncertain. Trimming removed 3 bases from V and 3 bases from J, with 15 bases in between. This CDR3 contains 16 residues. CDR1 is SGHTA and CDR2 is FQGNSA in the germline V gene. CDR3 nucleotides: TGTGCCAGCAGCTTGGTTAGAATTGTCGTCTACAATGAGCAGTTCTTC. Residues: CASSLVRIVVYNEQFF.

The J gene is TRBJ2-5, the V gene TRBV14; perhaps TRBD2 as D (6 bases). V gave up 0 bases and J gave up 11 bases, with 16 bases separating them. CDR3 length: 14 amino acids. Germline V gives CDR1 SGHDN, CDR2 FVKESK. CDR3 amino acids: CASSQDRGFFTQYF. The CDR3, as DNA: TGTGCCAGCAGCCAAGATCGGGGGTTTTTTACACAGTACTTC.

This clone was found once. The J gene is TRBJ1-1, the V gene TRBV2; D is perhaps TRBD1 (6 bases). Germline loops: CDR1 SNHLY, CDR2 FYNNEI. The CDR3 is 13 residues long. Trimming took off 2 bases at V and 9 bases at J, with 13 bases between the two ends. CDR3 sequence (DNA): TGTGCCAGCAGTGAATGGGGGGGGCGCCAAGCTTTCTTT. Translating it yields CASSEWGGRQAFF.

The chain uses TRBV6-4 and TRBJ2-2; D is tentatively TRBD1 or TRBD2 (6 bases each). The V end lost 6 bases, the J end lost 5 bases, and 13 bases lay between the germline ends. The V gene's germline CDR1 is MRHNA and CDR2 SNTAGT. The CDR3 extends over 14 amino acids. CDR3 residues: CASSQKGGTGELFF. The CDR3 coding sequence is TGTGCCAGCAGCCAAAAGGGGGGTACCGGGGAGCTGTTTTTT.

This chain's CDR3 is CASAKTTPPGQTEPQHF. The CDR3 coding sequence is TGTGCCAGCGCTAAGACCACACCGCCCGGACAGACAGAGCCCCAGCATTTT. This chain links TRBV2 with TRBJ1-5; weak D call: TRBD1 (6 bases). The CDR3 runs 17 residues. V shed 8 bases and J shed 8 bases, with 28 bases lying between them. CDR1 SNHLY and CDR2 FYNNEI come from the germline V gene.

This clone was observed a handful of times. V and J are TRBV5-5 and TRBJ2-2; maybe TRBD2 (6 bases). Germline V CDR1 and CDR2: SGHKS, YYEKEE (reference sequence). The CDR3 is 16 amino acids. Trimming took 4 bases from V and 9 from J, leaving 22 bases between them. The CDR3 DNA sequence: TGTGCCAGCAGCGATCAGAACCCGGGACTCCGAAGGGAGCTGTTTTTT. The encoded protein is CASSDQNPGLRRELFF.

The CDR3 coding sequence is TGCGCCAGCAGCCAAGAGAGGGGACTCAACTATGGCTACACCTTC. Amino acid sequence: CASSQERGLNYGYTF. This chain uses TRBV4-3 with TRBJ1-2; tentative D call: TRBD1 (5 bases). CDR1 and CDR2 (germline): LGHNA, YSLEER. V shed 0 bases and J shed 2 bases, with 10 bases lying between them. The CDR3 covers 15 residues.

This sequence joins TRBV5-6 and TRBJ2-7, with 12 positions matching TRBD2. With V trimmed by 4 bases and J by 3 bases, 5 bases remained unmatched. The CDR3 extends over 15 amino acids. CDR1 and CDR2 from the germline V gene are SGHDT and YYEEEE. In DNA form, the CDR3 reads TGTGCCAGCAGCACAGGACTAGCGGGGAACTACGAGCAGTACTTC. It yields the protein CASSTGLAGNYEQYF.

This chain uses TRBV7-8 with TRBJ2-5, with D uncertain. The CDR3 consists of 15 residues. The V end was cut by 2 bases, the J end by 2 bases, with 12 bases between. Germline V gene sequence: CDR1 SGHVS, CDR2 FQNEAQ. The CDR3 DNA follows: TGTGCCAGCAGCTTACATCGACACAAGCAAGAGACCCAGTACTTC. This sequence encodes CASSLHRHKQETQYF.

The CDR3 bases are TGTGCCAGTAGTACACAGGGGCCATATGAGGGCTACACCTTC. Translation: CASSTQGPYEGYTF. The V gene is TRBV19, the J gene TRBJ1-2; 7 bases align to TRBD1. This CDR3 spans 14 amino acids. V lost 4 bases to trimming and J lost 8 bases; unmatched junction nucleotides: 10. CDR1 and CDR2 from the germline V gene are LNHDA and SQIVND (reference sequence).

J is TRBJ2-3 and V is TRBV7-2; 7 nucleotides line up with TRBD2. The CDR3 sequence is 18 residues long. V shed 1 base and J 4 bases; nucleotides not matched to a gene: 14. Germline CDR1 SGHTA, CDR2 FQGNSA. This chain's CDR3 is CASSLVFGGSYPPDTQYF. The CDR3 nucleotides are TGTGCCAGCAGCTTAGTATTCGGCGGGAGTTACCCCCCAGATACGCAGTATTTT.